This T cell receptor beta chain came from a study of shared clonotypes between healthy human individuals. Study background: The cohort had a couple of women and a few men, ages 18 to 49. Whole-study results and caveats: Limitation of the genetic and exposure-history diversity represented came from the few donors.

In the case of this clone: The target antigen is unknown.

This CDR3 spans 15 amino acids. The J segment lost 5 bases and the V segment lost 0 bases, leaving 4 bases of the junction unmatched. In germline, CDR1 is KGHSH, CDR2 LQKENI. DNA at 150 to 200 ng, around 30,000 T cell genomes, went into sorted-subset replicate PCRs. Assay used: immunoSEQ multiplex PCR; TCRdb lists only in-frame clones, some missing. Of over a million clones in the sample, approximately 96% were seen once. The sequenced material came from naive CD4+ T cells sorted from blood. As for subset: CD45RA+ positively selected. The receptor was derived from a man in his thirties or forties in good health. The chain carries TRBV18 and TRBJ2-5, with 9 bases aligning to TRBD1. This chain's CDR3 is CASSPPTGGWETQYF. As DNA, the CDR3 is TGTGCCAGCTCACCACCGACAGGGGGTTGGGAGACCCAGTACTTC.